These 5 T cell receptor beta chains were sequenced from one sample in a study of T cells in Graves' hyperthyroidism and ophthalmopathy. Amplification of TCR beta CDR3 regions was performed using RNA transcripts as template. The TCR CDR3 was amplified in a first-round RT-PCR using the HTBI primer set. Each CDR3 protein is one row after TCRdb ran MiXCR on the multiplex PCR reads. The repertoire consists of 300,000 to 450,000 distinct CDR3 sequences, with 15% to 20% occurring once and the leading ten covering roughly 15%. Sample: blood. The receptors derive from a middle-aged woman with Graves' ophthalmopathy.

This clonotype was detected many times. V and J are TRBV6-2 or TRBV6-3 and TRBJ1-5; D is ambiguous. V lost 6 bases and J lost 2, with 8 bases in between. The CDR3 contains 13 residues. CDR1 MNHEY and CDR2 SVGEGT come from the germline V gene. CDR3 bases: TGTGCCAGCAGAGAGTTCGGCAATCAGCCCCAGCATTTT. Protein: CASREFGNQPQHF.

This clonotype has more than one count but fewer than ten. The chain has TRBV20-1 and TRBJ2-7; TRBD2 might be the D (6 bases). Germline CDR1 DFQATT, CDR2 SNEGSKA (reference sequence). The V gene lost 6 bases and the J gene lost 4 bases, with 7 bases spanning the gap. The CDR3 has 10 amino acids. Here the CDR3 reads CSASGYEQYF. The CDR3 bases are TGCAGTGCCAGCGGGTACGAGCAGTACTTC.

This clonotype was counted at least ten times. The chain couples TRBV6-5 to TRBJ1-3; D gene ambiguous. The germline gives CDR1 MNHEY, CDR2 SVGAGI. Trimming took off 2 bases at V and 0 bases at J, with 11 bases between the two ends. This CDR3 is built from 16 residues. The chain's CDR3 is CASSYTQQGSGNTIYF. CDR3 in DNA: TGTGCCAGCAGTTACACACAGCAAGGCTCTGGAAACACCATATATTTT.

There are a few counts of this clonotype. The chain recombines TRBV12-5 with TRBJ1-1; D may be TRBD1 (5 bases). The CDR3 runs 16 residues. The germline V and J ends were trimmed by 2 bases and 2 bases, with 15 bases remaining between them. Per the germline V gene, CDR1 is LGHNT and CDR2 is FRNRAP. The CDR3 loop reads CASGLLGAGRNTEAFF. The CDR3 nucleotides are TGTGCTAGTGGTTTGTTAGGGGCCGGGAGAAACACTGAAGCTTTCTTT.

This clonotype was counted many times. The chain combines TRBV6-1 with TRBJ2-6; D unresolved. V was clipped by 7 bases and J by 0 bases, with 7 bases between them. This CDR3 contains 14 residues. Germline CDR1 and CDR2: MNHNS and SASEGT. This CDR3 is CASTDSSGANVLTF. The CDR3 DNA reads TGTGCCAGCACAGACTCCTCTGGGGCCAACGTCCTGACTTTC.